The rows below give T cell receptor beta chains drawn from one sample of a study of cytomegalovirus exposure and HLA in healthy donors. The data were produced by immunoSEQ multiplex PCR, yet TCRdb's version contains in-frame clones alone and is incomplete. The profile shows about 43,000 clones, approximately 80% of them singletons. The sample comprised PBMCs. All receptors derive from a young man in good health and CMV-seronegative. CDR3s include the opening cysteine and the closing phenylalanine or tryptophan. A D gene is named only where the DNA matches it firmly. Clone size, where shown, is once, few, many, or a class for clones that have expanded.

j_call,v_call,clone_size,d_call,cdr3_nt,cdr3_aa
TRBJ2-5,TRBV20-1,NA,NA,TGCAGTGCTGAGGGGGTGGGGACCCAGTACTTC,CSAEGVGTQYF
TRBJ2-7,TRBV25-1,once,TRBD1,TGTGCCAGCAGTGGGACAGGGGAACCCTACGAGCAGTACTTC,CASSGTGEPYEQYF
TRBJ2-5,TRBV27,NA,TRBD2,TGTGCCAGCAGTTTTTTCGGGGGGGAGACCCAGTACTTC,CASSFFGGETQYF
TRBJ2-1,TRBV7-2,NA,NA,TGTGCCAGCAGGACACTAGTTACCGATGAGCAGTTCTTC,CASRTLVTDEQFF
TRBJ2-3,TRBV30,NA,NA,TGTGCCCTCGATCCGGGAACCGCCACAGATACGCAGTATTTT,CALDPGTATDTQYF
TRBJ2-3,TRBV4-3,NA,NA,TGCGCCAGCAGCCAAGGGCCCGACACAGATACGCAGTATTTT,CASSQGPDTDTQYF
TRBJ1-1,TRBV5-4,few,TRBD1,TGTGCCAGCAGCCGACAGGGGTACGGTACGAGGAGCGCTGAAGCTTTCTTT,CASSRQGYGTRSAEAFF
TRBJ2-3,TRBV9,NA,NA,TGTGCCAGCAGCGTAGGGAGAGCGTTCGGGGATACGCAGTATTTT,CASSVGRAFGDTQYF
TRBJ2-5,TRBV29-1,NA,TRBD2,TGCAGCGCGACAACTAGCGAAGAGACCCAGTACTTC,CSATTSEETQYF
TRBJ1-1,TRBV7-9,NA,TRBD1,TGTGCCAGCAGCTTAACCACAGGGGCGTCTGAAGCTTTCTTT,CASSLTTGASEAFF
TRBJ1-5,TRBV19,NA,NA,TGTGCCAGTAGTACAACTACAGGGCTTGAGCCCCAGCATTTT,CASSTTTGLEPQHF
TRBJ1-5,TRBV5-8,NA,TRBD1,TGTGCCAGCAGCTTTATTCAGGGGGCACCTTATCAGCCCCAGCATTTT,CASSFIQGAPYQPQHF
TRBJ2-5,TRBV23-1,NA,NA,TGCGCCAGCCCGACAGCCCAAGAGACCCAGTACTTC,CASPTAQETQYF
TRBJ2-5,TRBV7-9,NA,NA,TGTGCCAGCAGCCTCATGGGGACTGAGCAGTACTTC,CASSLMGTEQYF
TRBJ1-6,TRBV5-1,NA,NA,TGCGCCAGCAGCTTGGCCCAGGGTAATTCACCCCTCCACTTT,CASSLAQGNSPLHF
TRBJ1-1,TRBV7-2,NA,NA,TGTGCCAGCGACTACTTTAACGGTGAAGCTTTCTTT,CASDYFNGEAFF